Described below is a single T cell receptor beta chain sequence and its context. Its antigen is undetermined. These data come from a study of cytomegalovirus exposure and HLA in healthy donors. Study-wide findings and caveats: In a later analysis, across HLA loci, associated TCR counts were highest for DRB1, lowest for HLA-C. Trimming of TCR beta V- and J-genes showed a link, identified in a later analysis, to a missense DCLRE1C variant. Most TCRs appeared rarely, but some public TCRs recurred in many donors.

Trimming pared 5 bases from V and 6 bases from J, leaving 21 bases between. The CDR3 is 15 residues long. Germline V gene data show CDR1 as SGHRS and CDR2 as YFSETQ. The PCR employed 60 Vbeta primers together with 13 Jbeta primers. Assay: immunoSEQ multiplex PCR; the TCRdb copy retains only in-frame clones and omits some. This sample's table has tens of thousands of clones. Source material: PBMCs. The source of this sequence is a woman between 55 and 75 years old in good health and CMV-seropositive. V gene TRBV5-1 combines with J gene TRBJ2-7; D is undetermined. The CDR3 loop reads CASSLGVKFGAEQYF. DNA of the CDR3: TGCGCCAGCAGTCTTGGAGTAAAGTTTGGTGCCGAGCAGTACTTC.